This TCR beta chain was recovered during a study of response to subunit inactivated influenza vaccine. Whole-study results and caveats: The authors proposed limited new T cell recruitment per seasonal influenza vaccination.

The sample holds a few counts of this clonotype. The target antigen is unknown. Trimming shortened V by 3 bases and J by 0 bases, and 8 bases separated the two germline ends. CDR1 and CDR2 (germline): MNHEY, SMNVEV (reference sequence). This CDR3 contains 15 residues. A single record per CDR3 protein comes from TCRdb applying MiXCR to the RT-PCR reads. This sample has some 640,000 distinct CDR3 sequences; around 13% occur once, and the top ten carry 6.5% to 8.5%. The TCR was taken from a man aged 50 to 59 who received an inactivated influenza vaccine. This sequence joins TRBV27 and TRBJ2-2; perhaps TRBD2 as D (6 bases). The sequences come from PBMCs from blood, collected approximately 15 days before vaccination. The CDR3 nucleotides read TGTGCCAGCAGTTTTAGACTAGCGAACACCGGGGAGCTGTTTTTT. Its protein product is CASSFRLANTGELFF.